This TCR beta chain appears in the sequencing data of a study of CD8+CD57+ T cells in acquired aplastic anemia. About the study: DNA from sorted CD4+ and CD8+ cells averaged approximately 3.5 ug. Study-level results: The CD8+ Simpson's diversity of patients and controls was not significantly different.

Using genomic DNA as the template, TCR beta VDJ and CDR3 profiling was carried out. TCRdb independently ran MiXCR on the reads; one entry per CDR3 protein. The table includes some 290,000 distinct CDR3 sequences, roughly half detected once. The V gene end was trimmed by 5 bases and the J gene end by 2 bases; junction bases not matched to a gene: 5. From germline, CDR1 is SGHTA and CDR2 FQGNSA. The CDR3 runs to 14 residues. A note on this clonotype: No antigen is known for it.

The chain has TRBV7-2 and TRBJ2-7; 8 bases align to TRBD1. This TCR came from a human donor with severe aplastic anemia or a healthy control (not recorded which). Material: sorted CD4+, CD8+, or CD8+CD57+ T cells (not recorded which) from PBMCs. The CDR3 sequence is CASSTDRGPYEQYF. In DNA, the CDR3 is TGTGCCAGCAGCACCGACAGGGGTCCCTACGAGCAGTACTTC.